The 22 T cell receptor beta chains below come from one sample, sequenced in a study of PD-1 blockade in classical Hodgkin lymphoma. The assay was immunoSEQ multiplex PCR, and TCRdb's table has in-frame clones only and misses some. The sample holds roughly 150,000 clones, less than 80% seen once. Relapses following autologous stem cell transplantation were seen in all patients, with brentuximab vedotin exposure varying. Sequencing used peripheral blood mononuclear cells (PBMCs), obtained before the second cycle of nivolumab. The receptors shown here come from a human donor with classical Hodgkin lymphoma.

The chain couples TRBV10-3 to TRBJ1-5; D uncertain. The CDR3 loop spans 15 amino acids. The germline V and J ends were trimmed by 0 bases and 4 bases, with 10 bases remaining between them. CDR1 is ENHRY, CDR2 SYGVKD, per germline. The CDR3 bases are TGTGCCATCAGTGAGTCGGGAGGGAGAAATCAGCCCCAGCATTTT. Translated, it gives CAISESGGRNQPQHF.

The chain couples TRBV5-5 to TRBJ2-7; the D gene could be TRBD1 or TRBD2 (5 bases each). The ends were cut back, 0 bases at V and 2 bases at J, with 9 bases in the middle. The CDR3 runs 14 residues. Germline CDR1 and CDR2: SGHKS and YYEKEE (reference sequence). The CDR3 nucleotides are TGTGCCAGCAGCTTGGAACTAGGGGCCTACGAGCAGTACTTC. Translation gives CASSLELGAYEQYF.

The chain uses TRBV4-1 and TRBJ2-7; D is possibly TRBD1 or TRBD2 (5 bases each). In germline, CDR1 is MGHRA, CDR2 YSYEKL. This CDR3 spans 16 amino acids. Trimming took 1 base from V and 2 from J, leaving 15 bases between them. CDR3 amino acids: CASSQVGVGSTYEQYF. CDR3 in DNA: TGCGCCAGCAGCCAAGTGGGGGTTGGCAGCACCTACGAGCAGTACTTC.

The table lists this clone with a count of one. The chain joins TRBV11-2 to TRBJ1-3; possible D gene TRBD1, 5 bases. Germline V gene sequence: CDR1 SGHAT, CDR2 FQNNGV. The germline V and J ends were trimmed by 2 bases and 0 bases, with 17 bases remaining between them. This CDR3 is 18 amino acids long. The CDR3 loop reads CASSLPRGGVSSGNTIYF. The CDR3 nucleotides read TGTGCCAGCAGCTTACCCCGTGGAGGGGTGAGCTCTGGAAACACCATATATTTT.

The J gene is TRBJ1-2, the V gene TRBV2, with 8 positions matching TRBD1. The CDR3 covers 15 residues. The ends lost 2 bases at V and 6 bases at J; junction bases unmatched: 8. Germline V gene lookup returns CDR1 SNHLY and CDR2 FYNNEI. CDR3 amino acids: CASSELSRGQDGYTF. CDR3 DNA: TGTGCCAGCAGTGAACTATCCAGGGGGCAGGATGGCTACACCTTC.

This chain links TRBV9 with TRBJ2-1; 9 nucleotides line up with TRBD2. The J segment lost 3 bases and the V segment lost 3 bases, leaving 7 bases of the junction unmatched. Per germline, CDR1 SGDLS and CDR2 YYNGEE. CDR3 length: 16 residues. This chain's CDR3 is CASSAPFSGSYNEQFF. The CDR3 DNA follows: TGTGCCAGCAGCGCCCCCTTTAGCGGGAGCTACAATGAGCAGTTCTTC.

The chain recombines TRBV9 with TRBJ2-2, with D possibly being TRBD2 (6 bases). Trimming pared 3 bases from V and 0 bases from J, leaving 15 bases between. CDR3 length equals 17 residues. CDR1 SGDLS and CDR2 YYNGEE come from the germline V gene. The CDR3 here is CASSEVPSVANTGELFF. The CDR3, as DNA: TGTGCCAGCAGCGAAGTCCCTAGCGTAGCGAACACCGGGGAGCTGTTTTTT.

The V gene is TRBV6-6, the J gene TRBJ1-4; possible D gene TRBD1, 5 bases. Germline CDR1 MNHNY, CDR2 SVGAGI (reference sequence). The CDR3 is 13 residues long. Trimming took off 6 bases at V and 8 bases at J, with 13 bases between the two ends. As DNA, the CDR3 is TGTGCCAGCAGCCCCCGACAGTTAGAAAAACTGTTTTTT. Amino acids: CASSPRQLEKLFF.

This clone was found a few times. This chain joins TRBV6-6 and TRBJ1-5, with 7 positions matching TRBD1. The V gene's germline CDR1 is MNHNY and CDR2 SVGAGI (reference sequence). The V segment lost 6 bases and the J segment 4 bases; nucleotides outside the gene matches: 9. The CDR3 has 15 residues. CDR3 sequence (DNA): TGTGCCAGCAGACTCTCAGGGGGGGCGAATCAGCCCCAGCATTTT. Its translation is CASRLSGGANQPQHF.

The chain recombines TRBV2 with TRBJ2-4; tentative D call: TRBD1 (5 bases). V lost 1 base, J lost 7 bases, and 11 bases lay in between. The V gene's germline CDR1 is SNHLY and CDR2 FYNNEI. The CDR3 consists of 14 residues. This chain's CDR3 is CASSEGGGANIQYF. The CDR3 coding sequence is TGTGCCAGCAGTGAAGGTGGTGGGGCCAACATTCAGTACTTC.

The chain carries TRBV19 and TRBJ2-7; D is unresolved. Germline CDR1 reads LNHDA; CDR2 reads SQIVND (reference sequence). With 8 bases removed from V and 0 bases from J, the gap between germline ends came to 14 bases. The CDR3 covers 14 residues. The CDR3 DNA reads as TGTGCCAGTGGCCCATGGGTAAACTCCTACGAGCAGTACTTC. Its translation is CASGPWVNSYEQYF.

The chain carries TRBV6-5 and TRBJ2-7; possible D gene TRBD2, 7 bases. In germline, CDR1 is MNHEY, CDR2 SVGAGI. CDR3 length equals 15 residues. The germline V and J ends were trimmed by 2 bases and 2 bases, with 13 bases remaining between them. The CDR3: CASSYEGGGTYEQYF. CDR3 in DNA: TGTGCCAGCAGTTACGAAGGGGGGGGCACCTACGAGCAGTACTTC.

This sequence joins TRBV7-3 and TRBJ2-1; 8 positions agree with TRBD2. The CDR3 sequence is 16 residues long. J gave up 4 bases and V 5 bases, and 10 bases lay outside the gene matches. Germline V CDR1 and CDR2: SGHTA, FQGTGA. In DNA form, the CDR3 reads TGTGCCAGCAGCCTAGGGGACGGGAGGGCTTACAATGAGCAGTTCTTC. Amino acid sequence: CASSLGDGRAYNEQFF.

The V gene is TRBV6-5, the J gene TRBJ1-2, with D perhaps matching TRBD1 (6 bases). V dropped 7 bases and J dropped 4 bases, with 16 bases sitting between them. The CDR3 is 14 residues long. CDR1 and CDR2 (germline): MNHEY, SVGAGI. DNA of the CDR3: TGTGCCAGCATCCGGGGGGGCCTCTCCTATGGCTACACCTTC. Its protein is CASIRGGLSYGYTF.

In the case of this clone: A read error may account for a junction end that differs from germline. CDR3 DNA sequence: TGTGCCAGCAGCTTAGGGGGACACGTGGAGTTC. Its protein is CASSLGGHVEF. The chain combines TRBV11-2 with TRBJ1-2; TRBD1 is a possible D gene (6 bases). Germline CDR1 and CDR2: SGHAT and FQNNGV. The CDR3 is 11 amino acids.

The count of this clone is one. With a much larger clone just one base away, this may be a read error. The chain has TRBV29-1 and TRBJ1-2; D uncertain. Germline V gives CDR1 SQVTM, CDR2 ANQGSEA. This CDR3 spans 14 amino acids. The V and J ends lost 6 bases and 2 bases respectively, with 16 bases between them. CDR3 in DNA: TGCAGCGTCGCAACGTTGGGCAACAACTATGGCTACACCTTC. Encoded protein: CSVATLGNNYGYTF.

CDR3 region: CASSQALASRALLYEQYF. CDR3 DNA: TGTGCCAGCAGCCAAGCACTGGCTAGCAGGGCTTTATTGTACGAGCAGTACTTC. The chain has TRBV4-2 and TRBJ2-7, with D possibly called TRBD1 or TRBD2 (5 bases each). The CDR3 is 18 residues long. Per the germline V gene, CDR1 is LGHNA and CDR2 is YNFKEQ. The V and J ends lost 1 base and 4 bases respectively, with 23 bases between them.

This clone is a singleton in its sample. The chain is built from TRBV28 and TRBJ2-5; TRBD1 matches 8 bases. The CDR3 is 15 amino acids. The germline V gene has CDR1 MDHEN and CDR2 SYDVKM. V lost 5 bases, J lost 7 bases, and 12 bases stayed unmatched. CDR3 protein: CASSPRQGRVGTQYF. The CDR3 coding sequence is TGTGCCAGCAGTCCCCGACAGGGGCGGGTTGGGACCCAGTACTTC.

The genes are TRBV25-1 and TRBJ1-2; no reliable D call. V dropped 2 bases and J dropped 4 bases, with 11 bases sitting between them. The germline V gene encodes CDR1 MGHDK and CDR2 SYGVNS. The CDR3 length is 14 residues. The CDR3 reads CASSELFGSYGYTF. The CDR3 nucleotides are TGTGCCAGCAGTGAACTGTTCGGGAGCTATGGCTACACCTTC.

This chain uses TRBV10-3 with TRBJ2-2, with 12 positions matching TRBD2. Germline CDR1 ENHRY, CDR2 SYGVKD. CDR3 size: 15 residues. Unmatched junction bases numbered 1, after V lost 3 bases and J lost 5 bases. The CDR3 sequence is CAISELAGGTGELFF. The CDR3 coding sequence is TGTGCCATCAGTGAACTAGCGGGAGGTACCGGGGAGCTGTTTTTT.

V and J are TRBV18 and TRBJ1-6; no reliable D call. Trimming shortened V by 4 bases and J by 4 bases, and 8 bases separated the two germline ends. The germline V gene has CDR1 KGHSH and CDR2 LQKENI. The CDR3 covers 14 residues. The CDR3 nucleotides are TGTGCCAGCTCACGCCAGGAATATAATTCACCCCTCCACTTT. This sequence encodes CASSRQEYNSPLHF.

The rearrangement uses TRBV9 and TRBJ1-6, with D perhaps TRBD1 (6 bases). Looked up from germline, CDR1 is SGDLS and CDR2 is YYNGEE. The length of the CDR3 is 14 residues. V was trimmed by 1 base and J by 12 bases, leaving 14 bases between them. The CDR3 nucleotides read TGTGCCAGCAGCGTATCGGCGGGGGCCCAACCCCTCCACTTT. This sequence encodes CASSVSAGAQPLHF.